This TCR beta chain was profiled in a study of cytomegalovirus exposure and HLA in healthy donors. Findings and limits, study-wide: The study recorded over 150 TCR beta chains that were cytomegalovirus-associated. A later analysis showed TCR association rates differing by HLA locus, peaking at DRB1 and lowest at HLA-C. Later analysis identified several of the most significant clusters that appeared linked to common viral pathogens.

Comments on this clone: Its antigen remains unknown.

The CDR3 length is 15 residues. The V and J ends lost 8 bases and 0 bases respectively, with 16 bases between them. The V gene's germline CDR1 is MGHRA and CDR2 YSYEKL. A multiplex PCR was run with 60 Vbeta primers and 13 Jbeta primers. Sequencing was performed with immunoSEQ multiplex PCR; in TCRdb, only in-frame clones are kept and a portion is missing. This sample has roughly 77,000 clones, with 55% to 75% found just once. The specimen was PBMCs. This clonotype was obtained from a woman between 35 and 50 years old in good health and CMV-seropositive. The chain uses TRBV4-1 and TRBJ1-1; the D gene is possibly TRBD1 (6 bases). The CDR3 reads CASRGGAALNTEAFF. CDR3 bases: TGCGCCAGCCGTGGGGGGGCGGCCCTGAACACTGAAGCTTTCTTT.